This passage covers 2 T cell receptor beta chains from one sample sequenced in a study of T cells of healthy individuals. TCRdb re-analysed the 5' RACE reads in MiXCR, keeping a single row per CDR3 protein. This sample has 95,000 to 100,000 distinct CDR3 sequences, with 17% found just once. The receptors shown here come from a human donor in good health.

The chain uses TRBV7-3 and TRBJ2-3, with 8 bases lining up with TRBD1. CDR3 length equals 17 residues. Trimming at V came to 5 bases and at J to 1 base, leaving 11 bases not matched to a gene. Germline V gene lookup returns CDR1 SGHTA and CDR2 FQGTGA. CDR3: CASSHHGQTGGTDTQYF. The CDR3, as DNA: TGTGCCAGCAGCCATCACGGCCAGACAGGGGGCACAGATACGCAGTATTTT.

This clonotype appeared many times. The chain carries TRBV14 and TRBJ1-1, with 8 bases aligning to TRBD1. Germline lookup yields CDR1 SGHDN and CDR2 FVKESK. Unmatched junction bases numbered 9, after V lost 2 bases and J lost 4 bases. The CDR3 has 16 amino acids. The CDR3 sequence is CASSQIRWTGRTEAFF. The CDR3 DNA reads TGTGCCAGCAGCCAAATTCGCTGGACAGGGCGCACTGAAGCTTTCTTT.